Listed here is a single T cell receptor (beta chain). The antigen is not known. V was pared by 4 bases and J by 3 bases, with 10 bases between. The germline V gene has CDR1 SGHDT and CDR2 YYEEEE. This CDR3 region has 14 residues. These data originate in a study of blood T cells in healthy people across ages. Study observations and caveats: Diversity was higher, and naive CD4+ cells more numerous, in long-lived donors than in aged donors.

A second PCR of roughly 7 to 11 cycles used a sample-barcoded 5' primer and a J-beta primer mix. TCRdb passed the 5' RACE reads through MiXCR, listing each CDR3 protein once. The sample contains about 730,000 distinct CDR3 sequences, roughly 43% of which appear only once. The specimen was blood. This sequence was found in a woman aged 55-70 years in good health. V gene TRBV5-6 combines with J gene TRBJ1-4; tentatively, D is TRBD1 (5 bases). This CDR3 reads CASSPQGPNEKLFF. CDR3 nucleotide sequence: TGTGCCAGCAGCCCGCAGGGCCCTAATGAAAAACTGTTTTTT.